Below are 30 T cell receptor beta chains sequenced from a single sample in a study of blood T cell repertoires in COVID-19. Assay used: immunoSEQ multiplex PCR; TCRdb lists only in-frame clones, some missing. Counted here are around 81,000 clones, approximately 86% occurring once; the ten biggest clones make up approximately 7.4%. Sequencing input: peripheral blood. These receptors were taken from a man in his sixties or seventies with acute or convalescent COVID-19.

This chain connects TRBV4-3 to TRBJ1-2; possibly TRBD1 for D (5 bases). The CDR3 runs to 15 residues. CDR1 and CDR2 from the germline V gene are LGHNA and YSLEER. V was shortened by 1 base and J by 4 bases, with 13 bases between the two germline ends. Written as DNA, the CDR3 is TGCGCCAGCAGCCAAGTGGGAGGGAGGGGCTATGGCTACACCTTC. Translation gives CASSQVGGRGYGYTF.

V usage is TRBV7-9 and J usage is TRBJ2-1; 9 bases map to TRBD2. CDR1 is SEHNR and CDR2 is FQNEAQ in the germline V gene (reference sequence). V lost 4 bases and J lost 1; bases outside the gene matches: 2. The CDR3 runs to 15 residues. The DNA of the CDR3 is TGTGCCAGCAGCTATAGCGGGAGTTCCTACAATGAGCAGTTCTTC. It specifies CASSYSGSSYNEQFF.

The rearrangement uses TRBV11-2 and TRBJ2-7, with 8 bases fitting TRBD1. J was trimmed by 4 bases and V by 0 bases; bases with no gene match: 8. The length of the CDR3 is 16 residues. Germline CDR1 reads SGHAT; CDR2 reads FQNNGV. The CDR3 reads CASSLDYRQGAYEQYF. DNA for the CDR3: TGTGCCAGCAGCTTAGATTATAGGCAGGGGGCTTACGAGCAGTACTTC.

The chain uses TRBV5-4 and TRBJ1-4; D remains unclear. CDR3 length equals 13 residues. V shed 4 bases and J shed 6 bases, with 10 bases lying between them. In germline, CDR1 is SGHNT, CDR2 YYREEE (reference sequence). The CDR3 bases are TGTGCCAGCAGCACGACGAGGGATGAAAAACTGTTTTTT. Translation gives CASSTTRDEKLFF.

This clone was detected only once. The genes are TRBV11-2 and TRBJ1-1; TRBD1 is a possible D gene (6 bases). Trimming stripped 4 bases from V and 8 bases from J, with 20 bases between. This CDR3 contains 15 residues. The germline CDR1 and CDR2 sequences are SGHAT and FQNNGV. The CDR3 region is CASSSLPGQPTEAFF. CDR3 nucleotide sequence: TGTGCCAGCAGCTCTCTCCCGGGACAACCAACCGAAGCTTTCTTT.

The chain links TRBV7-2 to TRBJ2-3; 10 bases match TRBD2. V lost 6 bases, J lost 1 base, and 1 base stayed unmatched. Germline assignment: CDR1 SGHTA and CDR2 FQGNSA. CDR3 length: 14 residues. CDR3 in DNA: TGTGCCAGCAGAACTAGCGGGGGCACAGATACGCAGTATTTT. This gives the protein CASRTSGGTDTQYF.

The chain joins TRBV9 to TRBJ1-2, with no clear D. Deletions cut 1 base from V and 2 bases from J, with 6 bases between. Germline V gives CDR1 SGDLS, CDR2 YYNGEE. The CDR3 spans 13 residues. CDR3 in DNA: TGTGCCAGCAGCGTATCAGGCAACTATGGCTACACCTTC. Amino acid sequence: CASSVSGNYGYTF.

J is TRBJ1-5 and V is TRBV2, with 7 bases aligning to TRBD1. J was trimmed by 3 bases and V by 7 bases; bases with no gene match: 9. The germline V gene has CDR1 SNHLY and CDR2 FYNNEI. This CDR3 region has 15 residues. CDR3: CASKGGLLSNQPQHF. The CDR3 DNA is TGTGCCAGCAAAGGGGGCCTACTGTCCAATCAGCCCCAGCATTTT. Filled out from reference TRBV2 and TRBJ1-5, the complete variable domain reads EPEVTQTPSHQVTQMGQEVILRCVPISNHLYFYWYRQILGQKVEFLVSFYNNEISEKSEIFDDQFSVERPDGSNFTLKIRSTKLEDSAMYFCASKGGLLSNQPQHFGDGTRLSIL.

The chain is built from TRBV27 and TRBJ1-6; 10 bases line up with TRBD1. Germline loops: CDR1 MNHEY, CDR2 SMNVEV (reference sequence). The length of the CDR3 is 14 residues. Trimming at V came to 5 bases and at J to 9 bases, leaving 4 bases not matched to a gene. CDR3 amino acids: CASSPDRGSSPLHF. CDR3 sequence (DNA): TGTGCCAGCAGTCCGGACAGGGGGTCTTCACCCCTCCACTTT.

J is TRBJ2-1 and V is TRBV12-3 or TRBV12-4, with D perhaps matching TRBD2 (6 bases). This CDR3 region has 10 residues. Trimming pared 5 bases from V and 11 bases from J, leaving 7 bases between. The CDR3: CASSGRKQFF. In DNA, the CDR3 is TGTGCCAGCAGTGGGAGGAAGCAGTTCTTC.

CDR3 region: CASLKREGVSNQPQHF. CDR3 DNA sequence: TGTGCCAGCCTCAAAAGAGAAGGGGTGAGCAATCAGCCCCAGCATTTT. The chain uses TRBV6-6 and TRBJ1-5; TRBD1 might be the D (5 bases). V was trimmed by 8 bases and J by 1 base, leaving 18 bases between them. The CDR3 loop spans 16 amino acids. The germline V gene encodes CDR1 MNHNY and CDR2 SVGAGI (reference sequence).

CDR3: CASSYTAVHEYEQYF. For the CDR3, the DNA is TGTGCCAGCAGTTATACAGCTGTACACGAATACGAGCAGTACTTC. The chain uses TRBV27 and TRBJ2-7; D not certain. Trimming left V 4 bases short and J 4 bases short, with 17 bases between. Germline assignment: CDR1 MNHEY and CDR2 SMNVEV (reference sequence). The CDR3 is made up of 15 amino acids.

This rearrangement joins TRBV27 to TRBJ2-2, with 9 positions matching TRBD2. This CDR3 has 16 amino acids. Germline V gene sequence: CDR1 MNHEY, CDR2 SMNVEV (reference sequence). With V trimmed by 2 bases and J by 3 bases, 4 bases remained unmatched. CDR3 in amino acids: CASSLRREGHTGELFF. The CDR3 DNA follows: TGTGCCAGCAGTTTAAGGCGGGAGGGACACACCGGGGAGCTGTTTTTT.

The gene calls are TRBV11-3 and TRBJ2-2; TRBD1 might be the D (6 bases). The ends were cut back, 0 bases at V and 6 bases at J, with 17 bases in the middle. The CDR3 runs to 17 residues. CDR1 is SGHNT, CDR2 YENEEA, per germline. The DNA for the CDR3 is TGTGCCAGCAGCTTAGACCGGGGCCAGGGGACGTCCGGGGAGCTGTTTTTT. This encodes CASSLDRGQGTSGELFF.

CDR3 coding DNA: TGTGCCAGTAGTCACAGGGTAGGCGAGCAGTACTTC. It encodes CASSHRVGEQYF. The rearrangement uses TRBV19 and TRBJ2-7; TRBD1 might be the D (6 bases). Looked up from germline, CDR1 is LNHDA and CDR2 is SQIVND (reference sequence). This CDR3 spans 12 amino acids. The V gene lost 5 bases and the J gene lost 6 bases, with 11 bases spanning the gap.

In regard to this clone: The conserved final phenylalanine or tryptophan is absent from the CDR3, which likely points to a read error. The DNA is omitted, as the CDR3 cannot be located on it reliably, and the CDR3 follows TCRdb's listing. V usage is TRBV7-9 and J usage is TRBJ1-3; TRBD1, the D gene given by the table, was not confirmed from the DNA. The CDR3 has 10 residues if both end residues are counted. In germline, CDR1 is SEHNR, CDR2 FQNEAQ (reference sequence). The CDR3 protein is CASSLLSFQG.

V gene TRBV7-2 combines with J gene TRBJ2-7; the D gene is possibly TRBD1 (5 bases). V lost 2 bases to trimming and J lost 3 bases, with 8 bases between them. The CDR3 totals 13 residues. Looked up from germline, CDR1 is SGHTA and CDR2 is FQGNSA. CDR3: CASSLQGDYEQYF. CDR3 DNA sequence: TGTGCCAGCAGCTTACAGGGCGACTACGAGCAGTACTTC.

The chain has TRBV30 and TRBJ1-4, with 7 bases identical to TRBD1. The CDR3 extends over 18 amino acids. V was pared by 0 bases and J by 4 bases, with 14 bases of the junction left unmatched. Germline V gives CDR1 GTSNPN, CDR2 SVGIG (reference sequence). CDR3 region: CAWSVFRQGFSRNEKLFF. The DNA of the CDR3 is TGTGCCTGGAGTGTATTCCGACAGGGATTTAGTCGTAATGAAAAACTGTTTTTT.

The chain recombines TRBV5-1 with TRBJ2-3; TRBD2 is a possible D gene (6 bases). The CDR3 is 15 amino acids. The germline V gene has CDR1 SGHRS and CDR2 YFSETQ. Trimming removed 3 bases at V and 6 bases at J, with 17 bases between. The CDR3 loop reads CASSSYGDSSDTQYF. CDR3 bases: TGCGCCAGCAGCTCCTACGGGGACTCTTCCGATACGCAGTATTTT.

This clone has only a few counts. This rearrangement joins TRBV28 to TRBJ1-4; D unclear. V was shortened by 4 bases and J by 7 bases, with 22 bases between the two germline ends. Germline V lookup: CDR1 MDHEN, CDR2 SYDVKM. This CDR3 has 17 residues. CDR3 sequence reads: CASSSGSAGDPVEKLFF. In DNA, the CDR3 is TGTGCCAGCAGTTCAGGCTCAGCGGGAGACCCGGTTGAAAAACTGTTTTTT.

V usage is TRBV4-1 and J usage is TRBJ2-7, with 10 bases fitting TRBD2. V lost 2 bases and J lost 7; bases outside the gene matches: 8. The CDR3 loop spans 15 amino acids. The germline gives CDR1 MGHRA, CDR2 YSYEKL. CDR3 residues: CASSQPAGGSFEQYF. The CDR3 DNA follows: TGCGCCAGCAGCCAACCAGCGGGGGGGTCCTTTGAGCAGTACTTC.

With regard to this clone: The sample has other DNA sequences that encode this CDR3 too. The V and J genes are TRBV28 and TRBJ2-2; D gene uncertain. The CDR3 has 12 amino acids. Between the trimmed V and J ends, which lost 6 bases and 5 bases, there was a span of 7 bases. Per germline, CDR1 MDHEN and CDR2 SYDVKM. CDR3 bases: TGTGCCAGCAGCACACCGACCGGGGAGCTGTTTTTT. Translated, it gives CASSTPTGELFF.

CDR3 sequence (DNA): TGTGCCAGCAGTTACGAGGGTAGGGCCCGTTCACCCCTCCACTTT. This encodes CASSYEGRARSPLHF. The V gene is TRBV6-5, the J gene TRBJ1-6; no reliable D call. Germline CDR1 reads MNHEY; CDR2 reads SVGAGI. The CDR3 length is 15 residues. Trimming removed 2 bases from V and 9 bases from J, with 14 bases in between.

V gene TRBV4-3 combines with J gene TRBJ2-2, with 8 bases that match TRBD2. J was trimmed by 6 bases and V by 0 bases; bases with no gene match: 3. Germline V gene lookup returns CDR1 LGHNA and CDR2 YSLEER. This CDR3 region has 15 residues. The CDR3 here is CASSQDGLASGELFF. The CDR3 DNA reads as TGCGCCAGCAGCCAAGATGGACTAGCCTCCGGGGAGCTGTTTTTT.

This clone has more than one count but fewer than ten. The rearrangement joins TRBV7-2 to TRBJ1-5, with D perhaps TRBD1 (6 bases). Germline CDR1 SGHTA, CDR2 FQGNSA. The CDR3 is 13 amino acids. Deletions cut 3 bases from V and 7 bases from J, with 10 bases between. CDR3: CASSFRDNQPQHF. The CDR3 DNA follows: TGTGCCAGCAGCTTCCGGGACAACCAGCCCCAGCATTTT. Using reference TRBV7-2 and TRBJ1-5 for the parts outside the CDR3, the full variable domain is GAGVSQSPSNKVTEKGKDVELRCDPISGHTALYWYRQSLGQGLEFLIYFQGNSAPDKSGLPSDRFSAERTGGSVSTLTIQRTQQEDSAVYLCASSFRDNQPQHFGDGTRLSIL.

The rearrangement joins TRBV24-1 to TRBJ2-3; D gene uncertain. The CDR3 spans 14 residues. Germline assignment: CDR1 KGHDR and CDR2 SFDVKD. Trimming removed 3 bases at V and 1 base at J, with 7 bases between. CDR3 in amino acids: CATSDAHRTDTQYF. CDR3 nucleotides: TGTGCCACCAGTGATGCACACCGCACAGATACGCAGTATTTT.

This clone was counted once. The V and J genes are TRBV28 and TRBJ2-7, with D possibly matching TRBD2 (6 bases). Germline loops: CDR1 MDHEN, CDR2 SYDVKM. The CDR3 length is 16 residues. The ends were cut back, 5 bases at V and 3 bases at J, with 20 bases in the middle. The CDR3 spells CASSQIGTPGGYEQYF. The CDR3 DNA reads as TGTGCCAGCAGTCAAATTGGGACGCCCGGGGGCTACGAGCAGTACTTC.

The gene calls are TRBV27 and TRBJ2-1; 11 bases are shared with TRBD2. V lost 2 bases and J lost 6; bases outside the gene matches: 3. The CDR3 is made up of 15 amino acids. CDR1 is MNHEY and CDR2 is SMNVEV in the germline V gene (reference sequence). CDR3 region: CASSLTSGRSNEQFF. The CDR3 DNA is TGTGCCAGCAGTTTAACTAGCGGGAGAAGCAATGAGCAGTTCTTC.

The V and J genes are TRBV5-1 and TRBJ1-2; 12 bases align to TRBD1. This CDR3 region has 15 residues. From germline, CDR1 is SGHRS and CDR2 YFSETQ. Unmatched junction bases numbered 9, after V lost 7 bases and J lost 5 bases. CDR3 coding DNA: TGCGCCAGCGGTCCGGGACAGGGGGCATTTTATGGCTACACCTTC. Translation: CASGPGQGAFYGYTF.

The V and J genes are TRBV19 and TRBJ1-2, with 9 bases matching TRBD1. Germline V gives CDR1 LNHDA, CDR2 SQIVND (reference sequence). V dropped 6 bases and J dropped 8; count of bases not matched to a gene: 7. This CDR3 region has 13 residues. The CDR3 nucleotides read TGTGCCAGTAGCTGGGACAGGGTAGTCGGCTACACCTTC. This codes for CASSWDRVVGYTF. The full variable domain, in which reference TRBV19 and TRBJ1-2 provide the parts outside the CDR3, is DGGITQSPKYLFRKEGQNVTLSCEQNLNHDAMYWYRQDPGQGLRLIYYSQIVNDFQKGDIAEGYSVSREKKESFPLTVTSAQKNPTAFYLCASSWDRVVGYTFGSGTRLTVV.